This TCR beta chain was recorded in a study of T cell changes during pregnancy in multiple sclerosis. The CDR3 extends over 14 amino acids. The germline V gene encodes CDR1 MNHEY and CDR2 SVGAGI. Between the trimmed V and J ends, which lost 0 bases and 5 bases, there was a span of 11 bases. Sequencing used immunoSEQ multiplex PCR; TCRdb keeps in-frame clones, though not all of them. The sample records 15,000 to 20,000 clones, about 89% being singletons. The source of this sequence is a female donor in good health, enrolled as a control in a pregnancy study. The chain carries TRBV6-5 and TRBJ2-7; tentative D call: TRBD1 (5 bases). This material consisted of CD8+ T cells from peripheral blood mononuclear cells, taken in the third trimester of pregnancy. Written as DNA, the CDR3 is TGTGCCAGCAGTTACTCGAAGGGGTATAACGAGCAGTACTTC. Protein: CASSYSKGYNEQYF.